This T cell receptor beta chain was obtained from a study of shared clonotypes between healthy human individuals. Some clones are missing from TCRdb's copy, which holds only in-frame ones; the method was immunoSEQ multiplex PCR. The repertoire consists of 2 million to 2.5 million clones, with roughly 93% occurring once and the leading ten covering 0.35% to 0.45%. The length of the CDR3 is 18 residues. The ends lost 3 bases at V and 2 bases at J; junction bases unmatched: 12. CDR1 is LGHNA, CDR2 YNFKEQ, per germline. This clone was recorded once. The TCR comes from a man aged 18 to 29 in good health. Some clones in this sample may be carry-over from other donors' samples. What was sequenced was naive CD4+ T cells from PBMCs. Subset meaning: CD45RA+ positively selected. The rearrangement links TRBV4-2 to TRBJ2-3; TRBD2 matches at 9 bases. CDR3 sequence reads: CASSHSPQREATTDTQYF. For the CDR3, the DNA is TGTGCCAGCAGCCACTCTCCCCAGCGGGAGGCTACCACAGATACGCAGTATTTT.